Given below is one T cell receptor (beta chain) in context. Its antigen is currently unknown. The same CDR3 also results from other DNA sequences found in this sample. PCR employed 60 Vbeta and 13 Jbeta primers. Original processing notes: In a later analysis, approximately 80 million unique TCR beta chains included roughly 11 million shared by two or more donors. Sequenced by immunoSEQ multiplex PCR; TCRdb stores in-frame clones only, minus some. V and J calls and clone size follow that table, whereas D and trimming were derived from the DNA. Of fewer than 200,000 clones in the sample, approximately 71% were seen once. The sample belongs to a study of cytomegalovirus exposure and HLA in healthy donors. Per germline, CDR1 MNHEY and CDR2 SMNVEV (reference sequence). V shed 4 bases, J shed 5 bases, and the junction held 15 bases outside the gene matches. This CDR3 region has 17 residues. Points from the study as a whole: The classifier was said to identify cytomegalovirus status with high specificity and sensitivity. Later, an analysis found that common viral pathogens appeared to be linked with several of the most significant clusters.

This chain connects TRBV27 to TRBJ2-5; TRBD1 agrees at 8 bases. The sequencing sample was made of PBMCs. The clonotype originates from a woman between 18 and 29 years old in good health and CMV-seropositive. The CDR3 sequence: CASSSASGTGTQETQYF. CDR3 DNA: TGTGCCAGCAGTTCTGCCTCCGGGACAGGTACACAGGAGACCCAGTACTTC.